This record concerns one T cell receptor beta chain sequence. Its antigen is undetermined. Deletions cut 4 bases from V and 4 bases from J, with 10 bases between. Per germline, CDR1 SNHLY and CDR2 FYNNEI. CDR3 size: 13 residues. The data derive from a study of T cells in localized non-small cell lung cancer. Study findings and constraints: The study found T cell clonality highest in uninvolved adjacent lung, above tumor. A median of around 60 clones ranked among the top 100 in tumor appeared in adjacent lung.

The repertoire was sequenced with immunoSEQ multiplex PCR; TCRdb's copy has only in-frame clones and lacks some. The profile covers 12,000 or so clones, with about 85% appearing a single time and 20% to 25% taken by the ten largest. The rearrangement joins TRBV2 to TRBJ1-2; possible D gene TRBD1, 5 bases. The clonotype was recovered from a male donor older than 55 with stage I lung adenocarcinoma. The sequencing here drew on peripheral blood, taken before any cancer treatment. In DNA form, the CDR3 reads TGTGCCAGCAGTGCCCGGGACCTCTATGGCTACACCTTC. It is translated as CASSARDLYGYTF.